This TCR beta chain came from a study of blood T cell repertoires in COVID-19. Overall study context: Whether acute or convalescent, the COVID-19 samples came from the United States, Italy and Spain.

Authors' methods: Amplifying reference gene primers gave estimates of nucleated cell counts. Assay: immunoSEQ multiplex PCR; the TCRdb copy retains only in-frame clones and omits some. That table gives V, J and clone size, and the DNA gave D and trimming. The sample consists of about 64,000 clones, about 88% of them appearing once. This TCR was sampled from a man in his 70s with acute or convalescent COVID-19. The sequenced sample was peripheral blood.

This chain's CDR3 is CASSPDRSSYEQYF. The CDR3 DNA is TGTGCCAGCAGCCCTGACAGGAGCTCCTACGAGCAGTACTTC. J is TRBJ2-7 and V is TRBV3-1 (or the pseudogene TRBV3-2), with D possibly being TRBD1 (6 bases). Trimming removed 4 bases from V and 0 bases from J, with 10 bases in between. The CDR3 has 14 amino acids. Germline CDR1 reads LGHDT; CDR2 reads YNNKEL (reference sequence).